This TCR beta chain was retrieved from a study of T cell responses to AZD1222 COVID-19 vaccine. Trimming took 3 bases from V and 6 from J, leaving 10 bases between them. CDR3 size: 13 residues. Germline CDR1 and CDR2: MNHEY and SVGAGI. Study-level findings and limits: Females made up more of the donors, who were largely white British, and clonal diversity may have come out too low. Nearly half of unique spike-specific TCRs reportedly avoided B.1.351 and B.1.1.7 mutated regions. Among those given AZD1222, only five or six were seropositive at baseline.

Repertoires were generated with immunoSEQ multiplex PCR, while TCRdb's copy carries only in-frame clones and drops some. The data contain fewer than 85,000 clones, 90% of them singletons. In regard to this clone: Its antigen remains unknown.

The rearrangement joins TRBV6-5 to TRBJ2-3, with D unclear. The origin of this receptor is an adult in good health. The source was peripheral blood, collected on day 0 of AZD1222 vaccination. The CDR3 protein is CASSYVGSDTQYF. In nucleotides, the CDR3 is TGTGCCAGCAGTTATGTAGGGTCCGATACGCAGTATTTT.